The TCR beta chain described here comes from a study of vaccination effects on CD4 cells after COVID-19. ViraFEST used viral peptide pools to expand antigen-specific CD4+ T cells before sequencing. It was after nine to eleven days of culture that CD4+ T cells were isolated. It was two doses of either the BNT162b2 or mRNA-1273 vaccine that participants received. The authors replaced half the medium with IL-2 medium on days 3 and 7. CDR1 and CDR2 from the germline V gene are ENHRY and SYGVKD. Losses at the gene ends were 6 bases for V and 2 bases for J; bases not matched to a gene: 5. CDR3 length: 14 amino acids. The repertoire was sequenced with immunoSEQ multiplex PCR; TCRdb's copy has only in-frame clones and lacks some. The table lists about 28,000 clones, around 70% of them singletons, with 10% in the top ten. As concerns this clone: The target antigen is unknown.

The chain joins TRBV10-3 to TRBJ2-7; 9 bases are a match to TRBD2. Sequencing used CD4+ T cells from PBMCs cultured with HCoV-NL63 spike peptides, obtained after COVID-19 vaccination. The receptor was derived from a human donor who received a COVID-19 vaccine. Written as DNA, the CDR3 is TGTGCCATCAGAGCTAGCGGGGATCCCTACGAGCAGTACTTC. As protein: CAIRASGDPYEQYF.